The sequence of this T cell receptor (beta chain) was determined in a study of beta chain features in type 1 diabetes. Sort purity for all populations was recorded as exceeding 98%. V shed 4 bases, J shed 1 base, and the junction held 8 bases outside the gene matches. Germline loops: CDR1 SGHTA, CDR2 FQGNSA. The CDR3 length is 18 residues. Study-wide results and limits: These data did not resolve whether HLA type affects TCRB rearrangement. Among all four CD4+ subsets, Type 1 diabetes patients had TCRB CDR3s that were moderately but significantly shorter. For type 1 diabetes patients, VDJ junctions showed fewer insertions and more deletions.

Sequenced material consisted of expressed TCRB transcripts (all of the isolated RNA was reverse transcribed). Around 3.8 million reads per sample were averaged for naive, central memory and regulatory samples. The protocol was immunoSEQ multiplex PCR, while the TCRdb copy is restricted to in-frame clones and leaves out a portion. The table shows a few hundred thousand clones, with around 12% occurring only once. A remark on this clone: As yet, its antigen is unknown.

The sequenced material came from naive CD4+ T cells from blood. V usage is TRBV7-2 and J usage is TRBJ2-3, with TRBD2 matching over 13 bases. This TCR derives from a woman younger than 30 with type 1 diabetes. The CDR3 loop is CASSSLLAGGHGTDTQYF. As DNA, the CDR3 is TGTGCCAGCAGCTCCTTACTAGCGGGGGGGCATGGCACAGATACGCAGTATTTT.